The entry that follows covers one TCR beta chain sequence. In its sample, this clone was seen a few times. Its antigen specificity is not known. No much larger clone is present one base from it, and per-base qualities are unavailable. Inclusive of the bounding cysteine and phenylalanine, the CDR3 is 14 residues long. The DNA shown is the 42-base CDR3, in frame from base 1. Based on the germline V gene (reference sequence), the CDR1 and CDR2 sequences are SEHNR and FQNEAQ. V is reduced by 3 bases and J by 5 bases, leaving a spacing of 10 bases between them. The data were obtained in a study of blood T cell repertoires in COVID-19 (dated by TCRdb to 2020 to 2021). Regarding the study in general: The collaborator samples originated in the United States, Italy and Spain and spanned the acute and convalescent phases of COVID-19. Samples came from the ongoing ImmuneRACE study (first 160 participants) plus 1,254 subjects from 6 global collaborators. Where available, HLA class I and class II types were taken from metadata supplied by the sample provider and were not determined by assay-based typing. The material from the prospective study consisted of cDNA or gDNA derived from T cells, B-cell-depleted T cells, or PBMCs. The dataset comprised deeply sampled blood TCRbeta repertoires from subjects exposed to, actively infected with, or recovered from COVID-19. The repertoires were released in a freely available public database intended as a resource for research on the immune response to SARS-CoV-2. A de-identified subject ID, COVID-19 status, age in years and sex were almost always included in the sample metadata. The paper's findings and limits, for the study overall: How much clinical and demographic metadata was included differed by source and by participant, and the metadata was provided uncurated.

TCRbeta CDR3 regions were amplified from genomic DNA by means of the immunoSEQ Assay, a bias-controlled multiplex PCR. The study's own analysis went as follows. Nucleated cell counts per sample were estimated from amplification of reference gene primers within the assay. Sequence reads were collapsed and filtered to measure the absolute abundance of every unique TCRbeta CDR3 rearrangement. Productive Simpson clonality was computed per sample as the square root of Simpson's diversity index over productive rearrangements. Drawn from immuneACCESS, this table holds only the in-frame rearrangements with V and J called that TCRdb kept. Clones are partly lost; checked studies trace under half to an unresolved V gene and leave the rest unexplained. D and trimming were read from the DNA, whereas the V and J calls and clone size are those reported in that table. For this sample there are about 200,000 clones; 90% to 95% appear just once. Clones ranked in the top ten supply around 1.2% of the sample.

Collaborating institutions collected whole blood in K2EDTA tubes following their own protocols. For TCRbeta analysis, collaborator samples were shipped as frozen whole blood, as isolated PBMCs, or as DNA extracted from either sample type. The source of this sequence is a man aged 25-45 years with acute or convalescent COVID-19. The chain is encoded by TRBV7-9 joined to TRBJ1-4, with no D gene named confidently. The sample was peripheral blood. Read as DNA, the sequence is TGTGCCAGCAGCTTGGGAGGCGGGAATGAAAAACTGTTTTTT. Translated, this gives CASSLGGGNEKLFF.